This T cell receptor beta chain stems from a study of graft-versus-host responses after intestinal transplantation. In the study overall: Uniformly, recipients were administered anti-thymocyte globulin induction with subsequent tacrolimus and steroids for roughly three years.

The table came from immunoSEQ multiplex PCR; TCRdb's copy has only in-frame clones and leaves some out. The sample has some 39,000 clones; over 90% are singletons. Remarks on this clone: Its antigen is as yet unknown.

Overall study findings and caveats: An association linked early post-transplant HvG declines with peak circulating GvH clone levels. High graft-versus-host to host-versus-graft clonal ratios were found in allografts of patients who had graft-donor T cell macrochimerism. Marrow from the recipient contained GvH clones, some of which had appeared first in ileum or blood.

The sequencing used PBMCs, collected 734 days after intestinal transplantation. This clonotype originated in a human patient who received an intestinal transplant, so some T cells may come from the graft donor.

The CDR3 is CASSFELNQPQHF. DNA for the CDR3: TGTGCCAGCAGTTTCGAGCTCAATCAGCCCCAGCATTTT. The V and J genes are TRBV27 and TRBJ1-5, with D unresolved. Germline values: CDR1 MNHEY, CDR2 SMNVEV (reference sequence). V lost 3 bases and J lost 3, with 6 bases in between. The length of the CDR3 is 13 residues.